This TCR beta chain is from a study of immune reconstitution after stem cell transplant in scleroderma. One entry per CDR3 protein, called by TCRdb with MiXCR from the RT-PCR reads. The sample includes 1,700 or so distinct CDR3 sequences, 14% of them seen just once. By sample share, this clonotype is medium-sized. This TCR came from a female donor with systemic sclerosis. The sample was acquired before or after autologous hematopoietic stem cell transplantation (not recorded which).

This chain's CDR3 is CASSPELADQETQYF. The CDR3, as DNA: TGTGCCAGCAGCCCGGAACTAGCGGACCAAGAGACCCAGTACTTC. The rearrangement uses TRBV7-3 and TRBJ2-5; 8 nucleotides match TRBD2. V was pared by 5 bases and J by 0 bases, with 5 bases of the junction left unmatched. CDR1 and CDR2 (germline): SGHTA, FQGTGA. This CDR3 region has 15 residues.